These 11 T cell receptor beta chains were sequenced from one sample in a study of identical twins. TCRdb re-called the 5' RACE reads through MiXCR, storing one row per CDR3 protein. Of a few hundred thousand distinct CDR3 sequences listed, 9% to 10% are singletons. Sample: naive T cells sorted from blood. The origin of the receptors is a woman between 50 and 59 years old in good health.

The genes are TRBV6-2 or TRBV6-3 and TRBJ2-7; D is possibly TRBD1 (5 bases). CDR1 and CDR2 from the germline V gene are MNHEY and SVGEGT. The V and J ends lost 4 bases and 9 bases respectively, with 16 bases between them. CDR3 length equals 13 residues. Here the CDR3 DNA reads TGTGCCAGCAGTTTTCAGGGCCCCCGAGGGCAGTACTTC. This codes for CASSFQGPRGQYF.

This sequence joins TRBV3-1 and TRBJ2-1; 10 bases line up with TRBD2. Germline V gene lookup returns CDR1 LGHDT and CDR2 YNNKEL (reference sequence). V was pared by 1 base and J by 8 bases, with 5 bases of the junction left unmatched. This CDR3 is built from 15 residues. CDR3 in amino acids: CASSQASGSKDEQFF. CDR3 DNA sequence: TGTGCCAGCAGCCAAGCTAGCGGGAGTAAGGATGAGCAGTTCTTC.

This clonotype has a count of ten or more. This sequence joins TRBV5-1 and TRBJ2-2; the match to TRBD1 covers 7 bases. Germline V gives CDR1 SGHRS, CDR2 YFSETQ. The CDR3 contains 15 residues. J gave up 5 bases and V 4 bases, and 8 bases lay outside the gene matches. This chain's CDR3 is CASSTLQGSTGELFF. DNA for the CDR3: TGCGCCAGCAGCACGCTACAGGGGAGTACCGGGGAGCTGTTTTTT.

This rearrangement joins TRBV24-1 to TRBJ1-5; 12 positions agree with TRBD1. The V segment lost 3 bases and the J segment 5 bases; nucleotides outside the gene matches: 4. CDR3 length equals 16 residues. Germline values: CDR1 KGHDR, CDR2 SFDVKD. CDR3 loop: CATSDRDRGLDQPQHF. The CDR3 nucleotides are TGTGCCACCAGTGATCGGGACAGGGGGCTGGATCAGCCCCAGCATTTT.

This clonotype was counted a few times. The chain couples TRBV4-1 to TRBJ2-7; a possible D gene is TRBD2 (7 bases). From germline, CDR1 is MGHRA and CDR2 YSYEKL. V was cut by 3 bases and J by 0 bases, with 12 bases left in between. The CDR3 length is 15 residues. For the CDR3, the DNA is TGCGCCAGCAGCCAGGGGAGGGGGGCCTCCTACGAGCAGTACTTC. Amino acid sequence: CASSQGRGASYEQYF.

V is TRBV5-1 and J is TRBJ1-1; D gene uncertain. The CDR3 extends over 16 amino acids. V lost 3 bases, J lost 5 bases, and 20 bases lay in between. From germline, CDR1 is SGHRS and CDR2 YFSETQ. The CDR3 reads CASSSVRGLGNTEAFF. The CDR3 DNA follows: TGCGCCAGCAGCTCCGTGCGGGGTCTCGGAAATACTGAAGCTTTCTTT.

There are a few counts of this clonotype. The V gene is TRBV12-3 or TRBV12-4, the J gene TRBJ2-7; 9 bases agree with TRBD1. The length of the CDR3 is 13 residues. The V and J ends lost 8 bases and 4 bases, in that order; junction bases with no gene match: 6. The CDR3 DNA reads as TGTGCCAGCGGGAGGGACAGGGTGTACGAGCAGTACTTC. Amino acid sequence: CASGRDRVYEQYF.

The J gene is TRBJ2-5, the V gene TRBV27; D ambiguous. Germline V gene data show CDR1 as MNHEY and CDR2 as SMNVEV (reference sequence). This CDR3 is 12 amino acids long. The V gene lost 5 bases and the J gene lost 2 bases, with 6 bases spanning the gap. The CDR3 sequence is CASSMRQETQYF. The CDR3, as DNA: TGTGCCAGCAGTATGCGGCAAGAGACCCAGTACTTC.

The V gene is TRBV12-3 or TRBV12-4, the J gene TRBJ2-3; 7 bases agree with TRBD2. V was pared by 3 bases and J by 5 bases, with 8 bases of the junction left unmatched. The CDR3 totals 15 residues. This chain's CDR3 is CASSLPGLVRDTQYF. For the CDR3, the DNA is TGTGCCAGCAGTTTGCCCGGACTAGTGAGAGATACGCAGTATTTT.

J is TRBJ2-1 and V is TRBV11-3, with D possibly being TRBD1 (5 bases). The CDR3 loop spans 11 amino acids. CDR1 is SGHNT, CDR2 YENEEA, per germline. The germline V and J ends were trimmed by 5 bases and 10 bases, with 9 bases remaining between them. The CDR3 DNA is TGTGCCAGCAGCCCCAGGGTGGAGCAGTTCTTC. Residues: CASSPRVEQFF.

The rearrangement joins TRBV3-1 to TRBJ2-3; 7 bases match TRBD2. After removal of 4 bases from V and 6 bases from J, the junction contained 13 bases not matched to a gene. Per germline, CDR1 LGHDT and CDR2 YNNKEL (reference sequence). The CDR3 sequence is 16 residues long. DNA of the CDR3: TGTGCCAGCAGCCGCCTAGTAATAGCGGGCCGGGATACGCAGTATTTT. Encoded protein: CASSRLVIAGRDTQYF.